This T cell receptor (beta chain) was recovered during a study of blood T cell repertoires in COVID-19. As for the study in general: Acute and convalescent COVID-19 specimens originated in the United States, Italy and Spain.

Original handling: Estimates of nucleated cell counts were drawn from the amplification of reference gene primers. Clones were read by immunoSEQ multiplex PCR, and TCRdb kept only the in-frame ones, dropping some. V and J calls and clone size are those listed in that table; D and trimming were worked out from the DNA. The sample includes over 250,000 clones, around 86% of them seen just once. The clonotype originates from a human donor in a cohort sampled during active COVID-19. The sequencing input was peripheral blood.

The CDR3 loop is CSVEGSLTGDTEAFF. CDR3 bases: TGCAGCGTTGAAGGTTCACTCACTGGAGACACTGAAGCTTTCTTT. The V gene is TRBV29-1, the J gene TRBJ1-1, with unresolved D. The V end was cut by 1 base, the J end by 3 bases, with 15 bases between. This CDR3 contains 15 residues. Germline CDR1 is SQVTM and CDR2 is ANQGSEA.